The clone carrying this TCR beta chain was found many times. As yet, its antigen is unknown. The data stem from a study of Graves' ophthalmopathy and Graves' hyperthyroidism. General study findings and limits: An approximately 80% specificity and 87.88% sensitivity were achieved by a 13-signature model that separated ophthalmopathy from stable hyperthyroidism.

RNA transcripts were the template, and TCR beta CDR3 regions were amplified from them. HTBI primers were used in a first-round RT-PCR, which preceded a second-round multiplex PCR. TCRdb called the multiplex PCR reads again in MiXCR, with one record for every CDR3 protein. Among more than 45,000 distinct CDR3 sequences listed, about 50% were seen once. V was clipped by 4 bases and J by 2 bases; unmatched bases: 3. The germline gives CDR1 SGHRS, CDR2 YFSETQ. There are 14 residues in the CDR3. Excluded: other autoimmune disease, uncontrolled infection, pregnancy or lactation. The sequencing input was peripheral blood. The chain carries TRBV5-1 and TRBJ1-5, with 7 bases aligning to TRBD1. The TCR was taken from an adult man with Graves' ophthalmopathy. In DNA form, the CDR3 reads TGCGCCAGCAGCACCGGGACAGGCAATCAGCCCCAGCATTTT. Amino acids: CASSTGTGNQPQHF.